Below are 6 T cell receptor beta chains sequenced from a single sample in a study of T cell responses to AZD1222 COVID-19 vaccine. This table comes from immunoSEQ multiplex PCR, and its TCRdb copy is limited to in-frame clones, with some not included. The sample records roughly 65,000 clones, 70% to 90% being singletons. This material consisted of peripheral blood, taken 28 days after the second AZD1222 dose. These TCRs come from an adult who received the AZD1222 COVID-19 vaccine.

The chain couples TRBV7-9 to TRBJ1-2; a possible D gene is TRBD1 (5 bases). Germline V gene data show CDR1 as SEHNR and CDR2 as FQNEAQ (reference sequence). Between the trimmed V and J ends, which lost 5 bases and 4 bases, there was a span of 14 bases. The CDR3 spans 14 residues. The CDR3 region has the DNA TGTGCCAGCAGCCCGGTCCGGGGGACCTATGGCTACACCTTC. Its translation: CASSPVRGTYGYTF. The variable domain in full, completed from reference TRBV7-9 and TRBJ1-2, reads DTGVSQNPRHKITKRGQNVTFRCDPISEHNRLYWYRQTLGQGPEFLTYFQNEAQLEKSRLLSDRFSAERPKGSFSTLEIQRTEQGDSAMYLCASSPVRGTYGYTFGSGTRLTVV.

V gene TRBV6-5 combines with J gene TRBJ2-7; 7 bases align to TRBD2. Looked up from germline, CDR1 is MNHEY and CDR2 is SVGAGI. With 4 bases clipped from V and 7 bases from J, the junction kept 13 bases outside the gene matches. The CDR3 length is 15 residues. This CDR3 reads CASSLVASGSLEQYF. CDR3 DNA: TGTGCCAGCAGTTTAGTGGCTAGCGGTTCTTTGGAGCAGTACTTC.

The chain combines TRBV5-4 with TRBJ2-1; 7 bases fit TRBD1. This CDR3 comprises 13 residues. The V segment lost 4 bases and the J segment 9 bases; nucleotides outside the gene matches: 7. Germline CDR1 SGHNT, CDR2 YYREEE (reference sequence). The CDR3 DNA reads TGTGCCAGCAGCGCTGGACAGGCCGGTGAGCAGTTCTTC. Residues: CASSAGQAGEQFF.

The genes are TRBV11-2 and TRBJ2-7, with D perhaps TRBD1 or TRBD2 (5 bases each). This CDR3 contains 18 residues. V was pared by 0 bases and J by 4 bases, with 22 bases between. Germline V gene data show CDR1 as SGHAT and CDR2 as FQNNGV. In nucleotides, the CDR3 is TGTGCCAGCAGCTTAGAGAGACCCGGGGCCCCCCTTAAGTACGAGCAGTACTTC. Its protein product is CASSLERPGAPLKYEQYF. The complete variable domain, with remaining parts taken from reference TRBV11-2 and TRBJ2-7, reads EAGVAQSPRYKIIEKRQSVAFWCNPISGHATLYWYQQILGQGPKLLIQFQNNGVVDDSQLPKDRFSAERLKGVDSTLKIQPAKLEDSAVYLCASSLERPGAPLKYEQYFGPGTRLTVT.

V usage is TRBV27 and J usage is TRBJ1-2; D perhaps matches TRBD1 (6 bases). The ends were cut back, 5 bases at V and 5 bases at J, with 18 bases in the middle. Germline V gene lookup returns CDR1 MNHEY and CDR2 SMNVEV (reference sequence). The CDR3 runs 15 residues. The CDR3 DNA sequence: TGTGCCAGCAGTGGAACAGGGAGCAGGCGGTATGGCTACACCTTC. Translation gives CASSGTGSRRYGYTF.

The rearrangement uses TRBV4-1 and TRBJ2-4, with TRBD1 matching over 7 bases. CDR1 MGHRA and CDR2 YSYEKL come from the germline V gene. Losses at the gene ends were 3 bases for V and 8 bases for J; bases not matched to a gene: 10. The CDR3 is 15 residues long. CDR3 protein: CASSQENRGSDIQYF. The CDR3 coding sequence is TGCGCCAGCAGCCAGGAAAACAGGGGTTCTGACATTCAGTACTTC.